Presented here are 9 T cell receptor beta chains from one specimen sequenced in a study of human T cells and chemical hapten exposure. TCRdb reprocessed the RACE reads with MiXCR, giving one entry per CDR3 protein. Of 30,000 to 40,000 distinct CDR3 sequences listed, roughly 5.5% were seen once; the top ten hold about 13%. Time point described: healthy volunteer bleed at 6 weeks. From whole blood left unfractionated, total RNA was extracted. The source material was whole blood. These receptors were collected from a human donor in good health. Some clones in this sample may be carry-over from other donors' samples.

Ten or more counts support this clonotype. CDR3 sequence: CASSLGRNTEAFF. The CDR3 DNA is TGTGCCAGCAGTTTAGGCAGGAACACTGAAGCTTTCTTT. This sequence joins TRBV12-3 or TRBV12-4 and TRBJ1-1; D not resolved. Trimming left V 1 base short and J 1 base short, with 4 bases between. There are 13 residues in the CDR3.

A note on this clonotype: Possible read error: a much larger clone is one base away. A read error is likely, as this CDR3 ends without the conserved phenylalanine or tryptophan. The chain combines TRBV5-1 with TRBJ2-7; D is possibly TRBD1 (6 bases). The germline gives CDR1 SGHRS, CDR2 YFSETQ. V lost 1 base, J lost 4 bases, and 12 bases lay in between. The CDR3 loop spans 14 amino acids. In DNA form, the CDR3 reads TGCGCCAGCAGCTTGAGGACAGATGCATACGAGCAGTACCTC. This translates into CASSLRTDAYEQYL.

In its sample, this clonotype was seen many times. This chain uses TRBV20-1 with TRBJ2-3; 8 bases map to TRBD2. There are 13 residues in the CDR3. The V gene end was trimmed by 3 bases and the J gene end by 4 bases; junction bases not matched to a gene: 3. Per the germline V gene, CDR1 is DFQATT and CDR2 is SNEGSKA (reference sequence). The CDR3 coding sequence is TGCAGTGCTAGCGGACTAGCCTCAGATACGCAGTATTTT. It yields the protein CSASGLASDTQYF.

This rearrangement joins TRBV5-6 to TRBJ2-7, with D possibly TRBD1 on 6 matching bases. The CDR3 is 14 residues long. Trimming took off 6 bases at V and 4 bases at J, with 17 bases between the two ends. CDR1 and CDR2 (germline): SGHDT, YYEEEE. CDR3: CASTGTHGGYEQYF. The CDR3 region has the DNA TGTGCCAGCACCGGGACACATGGGGGATACGAGCAGTACTTC.

With respect to this clonotype: Just one base apart from a much larger clone, this may be a read error. The chain is built from TRBV20-1 and TRBJ2-2; D may be TRBD2 (5 bases). Per germline, CDR1 DFQATT and CDR2 SNEGSKA (reference sequence). This CDR3 has 13 amino acids. Written as DNA, the CDR3 is TGCAGTACTAGTTCTGTAGCCACCGGGGAGCTGTTTTTT. This sequence encodes CSTSSVATGELFF.

This clonotype was picked up one time. A read error likely explains this, since a far larger clone differs by one base. The V and J genes are TRBV5-1 and TRBJ2-5; D is uncertain. Trimming left V 2 bases short and J 1 base short, with 3 bases between. Looked up from germline, CDR1 is SGHRS and CDR2 is YFSETQ. CDR3 length: 12 amino acids. The CDR3 sequence is CASSFVQETQYF. The CDR3 DNA is TGCGCCAGCAGCTTTGTCCAAGAGACCCAGTACTTC.

J is TRBJ2-1 and V is TRBV5-1, with 10 positions matching TRBD1. J gave up 8 bases and V 4 bases, and 6 bases lay outside the gene matches. Germline CDR1 and CDR2: SGHRS and YFSETQ. This CDR3 region has 14 residues. The CDR3 DNA sequence: TGCGCCAGCAGCACTGACAGGGGGCTAGATGAGCAGTTCTTC. Protein: CASSTDRGLDEQFF.

This clonotype is labeled medium-sized. The chain joins TRBV30 to TRBJ1-3, with D tentatively TRBD1 (6 bases). This CDR3 spans 13 amino acids. With 8 bases removed from V and 0 bases from J, the gap between germline ends came to 11 bases. CDR1 is GTSNPN, CDR2 SVGIG, per germline (reference sequence). CDR3 DNA: TGTGCCGGACAGTGGAGCTCTGGAAACACCATATATTTT. This sequence encodes CAGQWSSGNTIYF.

This clonotype was detected a few times. The chain uses TRBV4-1 and TRBJ1-3, with D possibly being TRBD1 (6 bases). Germline V gene lookup returns CDR1 MGHRA and CDR2 YSYEKL. V lost 5 bases and J lost 4, with 15 bases in between. The CDR3 sequence is 15 residues long. CDR3 nucleotides: TGCGCCAGCAGCTTCACCAGGGGAGAAGGAAACACCATATATTTT. This encodes CASSFTRGEGNTIYF.